Presented here are 19 T cell receptor beta chains from one specimen sequenced in a study of monozygotic twins with cystic fibrosis. Repertoires were generated with immunoSEQ multiplex PCR, while TCRdb's copy carries only in-frame clones and drops some. Seen here are 20,000 to 25,000 clones, 95% to 98% observed once, and the top ten hold 0.12% to 0.15%. Sequencing was carried out using blood. Receptors originate from a girl between 5 and 17 years old with cystic fibrosis.

This sequence joins TRBV21-1 and TRBJ1-2; the table assigns TRBD1, which was not confirmed against the DNA. TRBV21-1 is tagged as a pseudogene. This CDR3 has 16 residues. The CDR3 spells CASIPLGQETNYGYTF. In DNA form, the CDR3 reads TGTGCCAGCATCCCCCTTGGACAGGAAACTAACTATGGCTACACCTTC.

J is TRBJ1-3 and V is TRBV9; 11 bases align to TRBD1. Germline-derived CDR1 and CDR2 are SGDLS and YYNGEE. This CDR3 is 14 amino acids long. V shed 7 bases and J 0 bases; nucleotides not matched to a gene: 0. The CDR3 loop is CASGTGGSGNTIYF. The CDR3, as DNA: TGTGCCAGCGGGACAGGGGGCTCTGGAAACACCATATATTTT. Combining the CDR3 with reference TRBV9 and TRBJ1-3 gives the whole variable domain DSGVTQTPKHLITATGQRVTLRCSPRSGDLSVYWYQQSLDQGLQFLIQYYNGEERAKGNILERFSAQQFPDLHSELNLSSLELGDSALYFCASGTGGSGNTIYFGEGSWLTVV.

This chain uses TRBV18 with TRBJ2-3; unclear D gene. Deletions cut 1 base from V and 5 bases from J, with 13 bases between. The CDR3 is made up of 15 amino acids. Looked up from germline, CDR1 is KGHSH and CDR2 is LQKENI. CDR3 sequence reads: CASSPRSLGKDTQYF. The CDR3 nucleotides are TGTGCCAGCTCACCACGGAGCCTAGGTAAAGATACGCAGTATTTT.

The V gene is TRBV28, the J gene TRBJ1-2; D not certain. This CDR3 has 13 amino acids. The V gene's germline CDR1 is MDHEN and CDR2 SYDVKM. V was cut by 3 bases and J by 1 base, with 6 bases left in between. The CDR3 reads CASSLWGNYGYTF. In DNA form, the CDR3 reads TGTGCCAGCAGTTTGTGGGGTAACTATGGCTACACCTTC.

This rearrangement joins TRBV6-1 to TRBJ2-1, with 11 bases fitting TRBD2. J gave up 3 bases and V 1 base, and 2 bases lay outside the gene matches. Looked up from germline, CDR1 is MNHNS and CDR2 is SASEGT. This CDR3 has 16 amino acids. Here the CDR3 reads CASSEVGLAVYNEQFF. In DNA, the CDR3 is TGTGCCAGCAGTGAAGTGGGACTAGCGGTCTACAATGAGCAGTTCTTC.

This clone was counted a few times. This chain joins TRBV28 and TRBJ1-1, with a weak D call TRBD1 (6 bases). CDR3 length equals 16 residues. Germline V gene data show CDR1 as MDHEN and CDR2 as SYDVKM. Deletions cut 6 bases from V and 0 bases from J, with 17 bases between. The CDR3 bases are TGTGCCAGCAGCGATTGGGGGACACTGATGAACACTGAAGCTTTCTTT. Amino acids: CASSDWGTLMNTEAFF.

The chain is built from TRBV6-6 and TRBJ1-5, with a weak D call TRBD1 (6 bases). The V end lost 6 bases, the J end lost 5 bases, and 20 bases lay between the germline ends. CDR3 length equals 16 residues. Germline V lookup: CDR1 MNHNY, CDR2 SVGAGI (reference sequence). The CDR3 is CASRISGGGGYQPQHF. For the CDR3, the DNA is TGTGCCAGCAGGATCTCTGGGGGGGGCGGGTATCAGCCCCAGCATTTT.

This sequence joins TRBV11-2 and TRBJ1-2; maybe TRBD1 (5 bases). The CDR3 contains 12 residues. V lost 10 bases and J lost 4, with 13 bases in between. CDR1 is SGHAT, CDR2 FQNNGV, per germline. The CDR3 nucleotides read TGTGCCACGATGGGGAGGGGCTATGGCTACACCTTC. Protein sequence: CATMGRGYGYTF.

The V gene is TRBV4-3, the J gene TRBJ2-2; TRBD2 aligns across 11 bases. This CDR3 is 17 amino acids long. Trimming cost V 0 bases and J 3 bases; bases outside gene matches: 3. Germline assignment: CDR1 LGHNA and CDR2 YSLEER. The CDR3 DNA follows: TGCGCCAGCAGCCAAGAACTAGCGGGAGATGACACCGGGGAGCTGTTTTTT. Translation gives CASSQELAGDDTGELFF.

CDR3 protein: CASSPADGANYGYTF. In nucleotides, the CDR3 is TGTGCCAGCAGCCCAGCGGACGGAGCTAACTATGGCTACACCTTC. This chain uses TRBV9 with TRBJ1-2; D call uncertain. CDR3 length equals 15 residues. The germline gives CDR1 SGDLS, CDR2 YYNGEE. Trimming removed 4 bases at V and 0 bases at J, with 13 bases between.

V gene TRBV30 combines with J gene TRBJ2-7; 10 bases are a match to TRBD2. The CDR3 has 15 amino acids. Germline V CDR1 and CDR2: GTSNPN, SVGIG (reference sequence). J was trimmed by 3 bases and V by 0 bases; bases with no gene match: 5. CDR3 amino acids: CAWSVRGLAHYEQYF. CDR3 in DNA: TGTGCCTGGAGTGTAAGGGGACTAGCGCACTACGAGCAGTACTTC. The full variable domain, with the rest looked up from reference TRBV30 and TRBJ2-7, is SQTIHQWPATLVQPVGSPLSLECTVEGTSNPNLYWYRQAAGRGLQLLFYSVGIGQISSEVPQNLSASRPQDRQFILSSKKLLLSDSGFYLCAWSVRGLAHYEQYFGPGTRLTVT.

The chain recombines TRBV5-1 with TRBJ2-5; D gene uncertain. CDR1 and CDR2 from the germline V gene are SGHRS and YFSETQ. The CDR3 length is 15 residues. The V end was cut by 2 bases, the J end by 1 base, with 12 bases between. The CDR3 here is CASSFSWRFQETQYF. The CDR3 DNA reads as TGCGCCAGCAGCTTTTCTTGGCGGTTCCAAGAGACCCAGTACTTC.

The count of this clone is one. J is TRBJ2-7 and V is TRBV9, with 7 bases lining up with TRBD1. CDR1 and CDR2 (germline): SGDLS, YYNGEE. The CDR3 consists of 13 residues. V was pared by 4 bases and J by 5 bases, with 6 bases of the junction left unmatched. In DNA form, the CDR3 reads TGTGCCAGCAGCCTCGGGACAGTCGACGAGCAGTACTTC. Translation gives CASSLGTVDEQYF.

V and J are TRBV4-3 and TRBJ2-1; 7 bases align to TRBD2. After removal of 3 bases from V and 8 bases from J, the junction contained 13 bases not matched to a gene. The CDR3 totals 16 residues. CDR1 is LGHNA and CDR2 is YSLEER in the germline V gene. Here the CDR3 DNA reads TGCGCCAGCAGCCAGGAGGGAGGGAGGGCCGTCGATGAGCAGTTCTTC. Translated, it gives CASSQEGGRAVDEQFF.

The chain links TRBV5-6 to TRBJ2-1; the D is unclear. V was trimmed by 2 bases and J by 0 bases, leaving 9 bases between them. The CDR3 is 15 amino acids. Germline loops: CDR1 SGHDT, CDR2 YYEEEE. This chain's CDR3 is CASSFAPSSYNEQFF. The CDR3 DNA reads as TGTGCCAGCAGCTTTGCACCGAGCTCCTACAATGAGCAGTTCTTC.

The chain joins TRBV7-6 to TRBJ2-3; 7 bases map to TRBD2. Germline V gene lookup returns CDR1 SGHVS and CDR2 FNYEAQ. J was trimmed by 5 bases and V by 1 base; bases with no gene match: 9. The CDR3 has 16 residues. In nucleotides, the CDR3 is TGTGCCAGCAGCTTAGGGCTAGCGGAGAGGGGAGATACGCAGTATTTT. Translated, it gives CASSLGLAERGDTQYF.

With respect to this clone: A junction end diverges from the germline sequence, so it may reflect a read error. This sequence joins TRBV20-1 and TRBJ1-2; D unclear. The CDR3 covers 11 residues. Germline loops: CDR1 DFQATT, CDR2 SNEGSKA (reference sequence). CDR3 protein: CSARQSYGYTF. The CDR3 coding sequence is TGCAGCGCTAGACAATCCTATGGCTACACCTTC.

The chain has TRBV27 and TRBJ2-1; no reliable D call. CDR3 size: 14 residues. With 5 bases removed from V and 7 bases from J, the gap between germline ends came to 15 bases. The germline V gene has CDR1 MNHEY and CDR2 SMNVEV (reference sequence). The CDR3 DNA reads TGTGCCAGCAGTAGTTTACCATCCAGGAATGAGCAGTTCTTC. Its translation is CASSSLPSRNEQFF.

The chain employs TRBV7-8 and TRBJ2-2; weak D call: TRBD2 (5 bases). The CDR3 consists of 15 residues. The germline gives CDR1 SGHVS, CDR2 FQNEAQ. The V end lost 5 bases, the J end lost 3 bases, and 13 bases lay between the germline ends. CDR3 in DNA: TGTGCCAGCAGCCTAAGCGGATGGGACACCGGGGAGCTGTTTTTT. It encodes CASSLSGWDTGELFF.